Detailed here is one TCR beta chain. Its antigen is as yet unknown. The record originates from a study of OX40 agonist ivuxolimab in advanced cancers. Study-level background: The study gave patients intravenous ivuxolimab at 0.01 to 10 mg/kg every 2 weeks. Every patient in dose escalation had hepatocellular carcinoma, melanoma, renal cell or head and neck cancer. General study results and limits: The 0.1-3.0 mg/kg partial responders had among the lowest clonal expansion.

Samples of blood were obtained at baseline, on cycle 4 day 1, and on cycle 7 day 1. The germline CDR1 and CDR2 sequences are KGHSH and LQKENI. V was shortened by 3 bases and J by 0 bases, with 15 bases between the two germline ends. This CDR3 has 16 amino acids. Profiled with immunoSEQ multiplex PCR; TCRdb holds only in-frame clones, not every one. Found here are more than 50,000 clones, 65% to 90% of them singletons; the top ten hold 0.88%. This receptor was identified in an adult with an advanced solid tumor such as melanoma, head and neck, liver or kidney cancer. The sequencing here drew on CD4+ or CD8+ T cells sorted from blood, taken in a trial of the OX40 agonist ivuxolimab. The chain links TRBV18 to TRBJ2-7; tentative D call: TRBD2 (7 bases). CDR3 residues: CASSPFGGASSYEQYF. Written as DNA, the CDR3 is TGTGCCAGCTCACCGTTTGGGGGGGCGAGCTCCTACGAGCAGTACTTC.